This is a list of T cell receptor beta chains from one sample in a study of blood T cells in healthy people across ages. Each CDR3 protein is one row after TCRdb ran MiXCR on the 5' RACE reads. The sample includes about 1,800,000 distinct CDR3 sequences, under 30% of them seen just once. The sample comprised blood. The origin of the receptors is a woman under 40 in good health. Each CDR3 is given with its conserved first and last residue. Fields, in order: J gene, V gene, clone size, D gene, CDR3 protein, CDR3 DNA. D genes are given only for firm matches. Some rows mark clone size as missing; the rest say once, few, many or name a class of expanded clone.

j_gene: TRBJ2-1
v_gene: TRBV9
abundance: NA
d_gene: TRBD2
CDR3aa: CASSVEGGRGYNEQFF
CDR3nt: TGTGCCAGCAGCGTAGAGGGCGGGAGGGGCTACAATGAGCAGTTCTTC

j_gene: TRBJ2-3
v_gene: TRBV11-2
abundance: NA
d_gene: TRBD2
CDR3aa: CASSDPGLAGGPTDTQYF
CDR3nt: TGTGCCAGCAGCGATCCGGGACTAGCGGGGGGGCCCACAGATACGCAGTATTTT

j_gene: TRBJ2-7
v_gene: TRBV7-9
abundance: NA
d_gene: TRBD2
CDR3aa: CASSATVVAGSYEQYF
CDR3nt: TGTGCCAGCAGCGCGACCGTGGTAGCGGGGAGCTACGAGCAGTACTTC

j_gene: TRBJ2-1
v_gene: TRBV2
abundance: few
d_gene: TRBD2
CDR3aa: CASSQRGGRINEQFF
CDR3nt: TGTGCCAGCTCCCAGCGGGGGGGGAGGATTAATGAGCAGTTCTTC

j_gene: TRBJ2-4
v_gene: TRBV28
abundance: once
d_gene: TRBD1
CDR3aa: CASSSPGTGFYNEQYF
CDR3nt: TGTGCCAGCAGTTCGCCCGGGACAGGGTTTTACAATGAGCAGTACTTC

j_gene: TRBJ2-5
v_gene: TRBV5-1
abundance: many
d_gene: NA
CDR3aa: CASSWDVQETQYF
CDR3nt: TGCGCCAGCAGCTGGGACGTCCAAGAGACCCAGTACTTC

j_gene: TRBJ2-1
v_gene: TRBV6-6
abundance: few
d_gene: TRBD2
CDR3aa: CASTTLAGAPSEQFF
CDR3nt: TGTGCCAGCACCACACTAGCGGGTGCACCCAGTGAGCAGTTCTTC

j_gene: TRBJ1-5
v_gene: TRBV29-1
abundance: NA
d_gene: NA
CDR3aa: CSAKQNSNQPQHF
CDR3nt: TGCAGCGCTAAACAGAATAGCAATCAGCCCCAGCATTTT

j_gene: TRBJ2-5
v_gene: TRBV10-3
abundance: few
d_gene: NA
CDR3aa: CAISPQRETQYF
CDR3nt: TGTGCCATCAGTCCACAAAGGGAGACCCAGTACTTC

j_gene: TRBJ2-1
v_gene: TRBV6-6
abundance: few
d_gene: TRBD2
CDR3aa: CASSSPGTSGSSRQFF
CDR3nt: TGTGCCAGCAGTAGCCCCGGGACTAGCGGGAGTAGCCGGCAGTTCTTC

j_gene: TRBJ2-7
v_gene: TRBV3-1
abundance: NA
d_gene: TRBD2
CDR3aa: CAGSQGTSGGEQYF
CDR3nt: TGTGCCGGCAGCCAAGGGACTAGCGGGGGCGAGCAGTACTTC

j_gene: TRBJ2-5
v_gene: TRBV6-2/TRBV6-3
abundance: NA
d_gene: NA
CDR3aa: CASSKLAPTQETQYF
CDR3nt: TGTGCCAGCAGCAAGCTAGCCCCTACACAAGAGACCCAGTACTTC

j_gene: TRBJ2-5
v_gene: TRBV29-1
abundance: many
d_gene: TRBD2
CDR3aa: CSGSGGGETQYF
CDR3nt: TGCAGCGGCTCGGGGGGAGGGGAGACCCAGTACTTC

j_gene: TRBJ1-1
v_gene: TRBV7-8
abundance: NA
d_gene: NA
CDR3aa: CASKARLMNTEAFF
CDR3nt: TGTGCCAGCAAGGCTAGGCTCATGAACACTGAAGCTTTCTTT

j_gene: TRBJ1-5
v_gene: TRBV12-3/TRBV12-4
abundance: NA
d_gene: TRBD1
CDR3aa: CASSLGDRGFPQPQHF
CDR3nt: TGTGCCAGCAGTTTGGGGGACAGGGGTTTCCCTCAGCCCCAGCATTTT

j_gene: TRBJ2-1
v_gene: TRBV9
abundance: NA
d_gene: NA
CDR3aa: CANSETAFMNEQFF
CDR3nt: TGTGCCAACAGCGAAACCGCTTTCATGAATGAGCAGTTCTTC

j_gene: TRBJ1-1
v_gene: TRBV18
abundance: NA
d_gene: NA
CDR3aa: CASSPLPGQGNTEAFF
CDR3nt: TGTGCCAGCTCACCGCTTCCGGGCCAGGGAAACACTGAAGCTTTCTTT

j_gene: TRBJ2-1
v_gene: TRBV10-3
abundance: many
d_gene: TRBD2
CDR3aa: CAISESQRGLNEQFF
CDR3nt: TGTGCCATCAGTGAGTCCCAGCGGGGGTTGAATGAGCAGTTCTTC

j_gene: TRBJ2-1
v_gene: TRBV4-3
abundance: many
d_gene: TRBD2
CDR3aa: CASSQDRASGYNEQFF
CDR3nt: TGCGCCAGCAGCCAAGATCGGGCTAGCGGATACAATGAGCAGTTCTTC

j_gene: TRBJ2-3
v_gene: TRBV5-1
abundance: few
d_gene: TRBD2
CDR3aa: CASRGGAGHTDTQYF
CDR3nt: TGCGCCAGCAGGGGAGGGGCAGGCCATACAGATACGCAGTATTTT

j_gene: TRBJ2-3
v_gene: TRBV10-2
abundance: few
d_gene: NA
CDR3aa: CASTPRPLSTDTQYF
CDR3nt: TGCGCCAGCACCCCCAGGCCGCTTAGCACAGATACGCAGTATTTT

j_gene: TRBJ2-1
v_gene: TRBV27
abundance: few
d_gene: TRBD1
CDR3aa: CASSHRDSSYNEQFF
CDR3nt: TGTGCCAGCAGTCACCGGGACAGCTCCTACAATGAGCAGTTCTTC

j_gene: TRBJ2-5
v_gene: TRBV12-5
abundance: many
d_gene: NA
CDR3aa: CASGTRSLGDETQYF
CDR3nt: TGTGCTAGTGGCACCCGGTCTCTCGGCGACGAGACCCAGTACTTC

j_gene: TRBJ2-7
v_gene: TRBV29-1
abundance: NA
d_gene: NA
CDR3aa: CSVGRLYGDEQYF
CDR3nt: TGCAGCGTTGGTCGGTTATACGGGGACGAGCAGTACTTC

j_gene: TRBJ2-7
v_gene: TRBV25-1
abundance: many
d_gene: NA
CDR3aa: CASSERNYEQYF
CDR3nt: TGTGCCAGCAGTGAACGTAACTACGAGCAGTACTTC

j_gene: TRBJ1-1
v_gene: TRBV6-6
abundance: few
d_gene: NA
CDR3aa: CASRPDAYTEAFF
CDR3nt: TGTGCCAGCAGACCGGACGCGTACACTGAAGCTTTCTTT

j_gene: TRBJ2-7
v_gene: TRBV7-9
abundance: NA
d_gene: NA
CDR3aa: CASSPRDFGDYEQYF
CDR3nt: TGTGCCAGCAGTCCCAGGGACTTCGGAGACTACGAGCAGTACTTC

j_gene: TRBJ1-1
v_gene: TRBV10-3
abundance: NA
d_gene: TRBD1
CDR3aa: CAISAQGPNTEAFF
CDR3nt: TGTGCCATCAGTGCACAGGGGCCGAACACTGAAGCTTTCTTT

j_gene: TRBJ2-7
v_gene: TRBV29-1
abundance: many
d_gene: TRBD1
CDR3aa: CSVEGRTGPRRREQYF
CDR3nt: TGCAGCGTTGAAGGGAGGACAGGGCCCCGGCGGCGGGAGCAGTACTTC

j_gene: TRBJ2-3
v_gene: TRBV4-1
abundance: few
d_gene: TRBD1
CDR3aa: CASSHTGTGADTQYF
CDR3nt: TGCGCCAGCAGCCACACCGGGACAGGGGCAGATACGCAGTATTTT

j_gene: TRBJ2-1
v_gene: TRBV6-5
abundance: NA
d_gene: NA
CDR3aa: CASSYSRWGTSGEQFF
CDR3nt: TGTGCCAGCAGTTACTCGAGGTGGGGGACCTCTGGGGAGCAGTTCTTC

j_gene: TRBJ2-6
v_gene: TRBV11-2
abundance: NA
d_gene: NA
CDR3aa: CASSSGRNPGANVLTF
CDR3nt: TGTGCCAGCAGCTCCGGACGGAACCCTGGGGCCAACGTCCTGACTTTC

j_gene: TRBJ2-7
v_gene: TRBV5-5
abundance: few
d_gene: TRBD2
CDR3aa: CASSRGELRENYEQYF
CDR3nt: TGTGCCAGCAGCCGAGGGGAATTGCGGGAGAACTACGAGCAGTACTTC

j_gene: TRBJ2-3
v_gene: TRBV2
abundance: few
d_gene: NA
CDR3aa: CASSEYGFSSQGSPDTQYF
CDR3nt: TGTGCCAGCAGTGAATACGGGTTCAGCTCGCAGGGCTCCCCAGATACGCAGTATTTT

j_gene: TRBJ2-7
v_gene: TRBV4-3
abundance: once
d_gene: NA
CDR3aa: CASSRDKYQRYEQYF
CDR3nt: TGCGCCAGCAGCCGAGATAAGTACCAGCGGTACGAGCAGTACTTC

j_gene: TRBJ1-2
v_gene: TRBV7-2
abundance: few
d_gene: NA
CDR3aa: CASSVDIQGGYTF
CDR3nt: TGTGCCAGCAGCGTAGACATCCAAGGTGGCTACACCTTC

j_gene: TRBJ2-3
v_gene: TRBV7-2
abundance: many
d_gene: NA
CDR3aa: CASSSMNTQYF
CDR3nt: TGTGCCAGCAGCTCGATGAATACGCAGTATTTT

j_gene: TRBJ2-1
v_gene: TRBV28
abundance: few
d_gene: NA
CDR3aa: CAGTQLGGGIDEQFF
CDR3nt: TGTGCCGGCACCCAATTGGGAGGGGGCATAGATGAGCAGTTCTTC

j_gene: TRBJ2-7
v_gene: TRBV20-1
abundance: NA
d_gene: NA
CDR3aa: CSARSGGHEQYF
CDR3nt: TGCAGTGCTAGGAGCGGTGGACACGAGCAGTACTTC

j_gene: TRBJ2-3
v_gene: TRBV7-8
abundance: few
d_gene: NA
CDR3aa: CASIRGAPRADTQYF
CDR3nt: TGTGCCAGCATCAGGGGGGCCCCCAGAGCAGATACGCAGTATTTT

j_gene: TRBJ2-3
v_gene: TRBV12-3/TRBV12-4
abundance: NA
d_gene: NA
CDR3aa: CASGGRGRTDTQYF
CDR3nt: TGTGCCAGCGGTGGACGGGGGAGGACAGATACGCAGTATTTT

j_gene: TRBJ1-4
v_gene: TRBV5-1
abundance: NA
d_gene: NA
CDR3aa: CASSLEVYGEKLFF
CDR3nt: TGCGCCAGCAGCTTGGAGGTGTACGGCGAAAAACTGTTTTTT

j_gene: TRBJ2-3
v_gene: TRBV2
abundance: once
d_gene: NA
CDR3aa: CASRGGTTTDTLYF
CDR3nt: TGTGCCAGCAGAGGCGGAACTACCACAGATACGCTGTATTTT

j_gene: TRBJ2-5
v_gene: TRBV7-2
abundance: NA
d_gene: TRBD2
CDR3aa: CASSPTLSGGQETQYF
CDR3nt: TGTGCCAGCAGCCCTACTCTTAGCGGGGGCCAAGAGACCCAGTACTTC

j_gene: TRBJ2-3
v_gene: TRBV12-3/TRBV12-4
abundance: NA
d_gene: NA
CDR3aa: CASSFYRASTDTQYF
CDR3nt: TGTGCCAGCAGTTTCTACAGAGCGAGCACAGATACGCAGTATTTT

j_gene: TRBJ2-5
v_gene: TRBV15
abundance: NA
d_gene: NA
CDR3aa: CASSIFAGSETQYF
CDR3nt: TGTGCCTCCAGCATTTTCGCGGGATCGGAGACCCAGTACTTC

j_gene: TRBJ2-3
v_gene: TRBV19
abundance: once
d_gene: NA
CDR3aa: CASKERRTDTQYF
CDR3nt: TGTGCCAGTAAGGAAAGGCGCACAGATACGCAGTATTTT

j_gene: TRBJ2-7
v_gene: TRBV12-3/TRBV12-4
abundance: many
d_gene: NA
CDR3aa: CASSPRSWGEQYF
CDR3nt: TGTGCCAGCAGCCCCCGGAGTTGGGGGGAGCAGTACTTC

j_gene: TRBJ2-1
v_gene: TRBV7-2
abundance: NA
d_gene: TRBD2
CDR3aa: CASRRLASGREQFF
CDR3nt: TGTGCCAGCAGACGCCTTGCTAGCGGGAGGGAGCAGTTCTTC